Sequencing of this T cell receptor beta chain was carried out in a study of blood T cell repertoires in COVID-19. Methods used by the authors: Amplifying reference gene primers gave estimates of nucleated cell counts. Sequenced by immunoSEQ multiplex PCR; TCRdb stores in-frame clones only, minus some. Clone size and V and J calls were adopted from that table, with D and trimming inferred from the DNA. The table shows fewer than 400,000 clones, with about 90% occurring only once. Details on this clone: At the DNA level, this CDR3 is encoded by other sequences in the same sample as well.

All enrollees were about 18 to 89 years old and from some 24 US areas. Cohort placement rested on clinical history that participants reported themselves. Two negative PCRs, clearance, or symptom resolution had been documented for recovered Cohort 3 donors. With 3 bases clipped from V and 4 bases from J, the junction kept 1 base outside the gene matches. The CDR3 sequence is 13 residues long. CDR1 and CDR2 from the germline V gene are MNHEY and SMNVEV (reference sequence). This sequence originates from a woman under 40 who had recovered from COVID-19. This chain uses TRBV27 with TRBJ2-5, with 8 bases lining up with TRBD2. The sample was PBMCs or T cells enriched from blood (not recorded which). The CDR3 DNA reads as TGTGCCAGCAGTTTTCGGGGGGGAGAGACCCAGTACTTC. Amino acid sequence: CASSFRGGETQYF.